This section outlines one T cell receptor beta chain sequence together with its context. Its specific antigen is unknown. Base quality data are lacking; no much larger clone is found one base away. These data are taken from a study of T cell responses to AZD1222 COVID-19 vaccine (dated by TCRdb to 2020 to 2023). Concerning the study at large: A total of 233 trial participants underwent TCR sequencing, of whom roughly 210 had received two doses of AZD1222 and roughly 26 had received two doses of the MenACWY control vaccine. Enrollment into the trials was organized by age into subgroups of 18-55, 56-69 and 70-plus years, and those subgroups contained roughly 160, 29 and 62 TCR-sequenced participants, respectively.

The sample's time point label is to be understood as: about 28 days (+/-7) after the second vaccine dose. AZD1222 recipients with second doses at about 4 weeks or about 12 weeks were pooled, because spike-specific TCR depth and breadth did not differ between schedules. The vaccinee samples were drawn from two UK trials, COV001 and COV002, one of which was a single-blind randomized controlled phase 2/3 trial testing AZD1222 (ChAdOx1 nCoV-19) in healthy adults. For TCRbeta chain sequencing, PBMC samples were collected from trial participants at day 0 and at day 28 after the second dose. The CDR3 regions of human TCRbeta chains were analyzed by immunosequencing. Concerning the study's data processing: TCRs in the repertoires were compared against a reference library of SARS-CoV-2-specific TCRs that had been generated with the MIRA antigen-specificity platform. Breadth was defined as the fraction of unique TCRs that were SARS-CoV-2-associated. Depth was defined as the fraction of total T cells that were SARS-CoV-2-associated. Each spike-specific TCR was assigned to its reactive spike region and to a CD4 or CD8 class using the MIRA data. Log10-transformed breadth and depth values were compared by one-way ANOVA with Sidak's multiple comparisons tests. TCRdb retrieved this table from immuneACCESS and kept in-frame rearrangements only. Not all clones are present; in checked studies, unresolved V genes account for under half, and no reason is known for the remainder. V and J calls and clone size are as listed in that table; D and trimming were resolved from the DNA. In all, the sample holds 95,000 to 150,000 clones, and 85% to 90% of those were seen once. The ten largest clonotypes hold 3% of the sample.

Points the paper makes about the study in general: Reportedly, almost half of the unique spike-specific TCRs recognized epitopes lying outside the regions that are mutated in the B.1.351 and B.1.1.7 variants. Vaccine-associated CD4 TCRs spanned the whole spike protein, with dominant responses in regions 160-218 and 743-854. Conclusions about previously exposed vaccinees were limited because only six AZD1222 recipients were SARS-CoV-2 seropositive at baseline. Participants were mostly white British, with more females than males. The authors suggested clonal diversity may have been underestimated. In the small 56-69-year group, the increase in depth fell short of significance, most likely because of low power. Because no day 14 peak-response samples were available, the repertoires could be characterized only after the peak T cell response. After two AZD1222 doses, spike-specific TCR breadth and depth were significantly higher than at day 0 and than in MenACWY recipients.

Trimming costs V 6 bases and J 1 base, and their ends lie 12 bases apart. Reading from cysteine to phenylalanine, the CDR3 counts 14 amino acids. CDR3 DNA is the only sequence kept; it has 42 bases, read in frame from the first base. The germline V gene (reference sequence) sets CDR1 to LGHDT and CDR2 to YNNKEL. The receptor comes from an adult who received the AZD1222 COVID-19 vaccine. Sequenced here: peripheral blood, sampled 28 days after the second AZD1222 dose. The V gene is TRBV3-1 (or the pseudogene TRBV3-2) and the J gene is TRBJ1-1, with a tentative D gene TRBD1 over 6 matching bases. The bases read TGTGCCAGCAGGGCCAGGGGCCCGAACACTGAAGCTTTCTTT. Its amino acids are CASRARGPNTEAFF.